The next 27 T cell receptor beta chains were all read from a single sample in a study of OX40 agonist ivuxolimab in advanced cancers. The library was generated by the immunoSEQ multiplex PCR assay. As stored in TCRdb, this immuneACCESS dataset retains in-frame rearrangements with V and J assigned. A fraction of the clones does not appear; measured against another copy, unresolved V genes explain less than half of the discrepancy, and the remainder lacks a known reason. A total of about 62,000 clones appear in this sample, roughly 80% of them only once. The ten largest clones capture about 3.5% of the sample. The specimen was CD4+ or CD8+ T cells sorted from blood, collected in a trial of the OX40 agonist ivuxolimab. Every receptor here comes from an adult with an advanced solid tumor such as melanoma, head and neck, liver or kidney cancer.

This sequence joins TRBV14 and TRBJ2-7; D assignment may be TRBD1 or TRBD2 (5 bases each). This CDR3 is built from 13 residues. Trimming shortened V by 0 bases and J by 7 bases, and 10 bases separated the two germline ends. CDR1 and CDR2 from the germline V gene are SGHDN and FVKESK. In DNA, the CDR3 is TGTGCCAGCAGCCAAGAGTCAGGGAGTGAGCAGTACTTC. Translating gives CASSQESGSEQYF. The entire variable domain, with the rest obtained from reference TRBV14 and TRBJ2-7, is as follows: EAGVTQFPSHSVIEKGQTVTLRCDPISGHDNLYWYRRVMGKEIKFLLHFVKESKQDESGMPNNRFLAERTGGTYSTLKVQPAELEDSGVYFCASSQESGSEQYFGPGTRLTVT.

This clone turned up a few times. The V call is TRBV5-1, the J call TRBJ2-2, with TRBD1 matching over 11 bases. There are 18 residues in the CDR3. The germline gives CDR1 SGHRS, CDR2 YFSETQ. The ends lost 4 bases at V and 0 bases at J; junction bases unmatched: 8. The CDR3 region has the DNA TGCGCCAGCAGCAGACAAGGACAGGGGGCAGCGAACACCGGGGAGCTGTTTTTT. As protein: CASSRQGQGAANTGELFF.

The chain links TRBV29-1 to TRBJ1-3; perhaps TRBD1 as D (5 bases). CDR1 and CDR2 from the germline V gene are SQVTM and ANQGSEA. The V end lost 4 bases, the J end lost 4 bases, and 20 bases lay between the germline ends. The CDR3 totals 16 residues. The CDR3 coding sequence is TGCAGCGTTGTCCCCACAGGCAGGGCAGGGGGAAACACCATATATTTT. As protein: CSVVPTGRAGGNTIYF.

The genes are TRBV5-4 and TRBJ2-6; D may be TRBD2 (5 bases). Germline V gene sequence: CDR1 SGHNT, CDR2 YYREEE (reference sequence). V was shortened by 0 bases and J by 2 bases, with 9 bases between the two germline ends. There are 16 residues in the CDR3. In DNA form, the CDR3 reads TGTGCCAGCAGCTTGGGAGGGAGTCCTGGGGCCAACGTCCTGACTTTC. The encoded protein is CASSLGGSPGANVLTF.

This clone appeared a single time. The chain couples TRBV28 to TRBJ2-7; tentatively, D is TRBD2 (5 bases). The CDR3 extends over 16 amino acids. Trimming pared 6 bases from V and 2 bases from J, leaving 20 bases between. The germline CDR1 and CDR2 sequences are MDHEN and SYDVKM. The CDR3 DNA sequence: TGTGCCAGCAGACCTACTCGAGGACTTGTGACCTACGAGCAGTACTTC. Its protein product is CASRPTRGLVTYEQYF. Using reference TRBV28 and TRBJ2-7 for the parts outside the CDR3, the full variable domain is DVKVTQSSRYLVKRTGEKVFLECVQDMDHENMFWYRQDPGLGLRLIYFSYDVKMKEKGDIPEGYSVSREKKERFSLILESASTNQTSMYLCASRPTRGLVTYEQYFGPGTRLTVT.

The V gene is TRBV10-1, the J gene TRBJ2-7, with 9 bases lining up with TRBD2. The CDR3 has 18 residues. V lost 2 bases to trimming and J lost 1 base; unmatched junction nucleotides: 12. Germline lookup yields CDR1 WNHNN and CDR2 SYGVQD (reference sequence). Written as DNA, the CDR3 is TGCGCCAGCAGTGAGGCTAGCGGGACCTGGAGGGGATCCTACGAGCAGTACTTC. This sequence encodes CASSEASGTWRGSYEQYF.

This chain connects TRBV11-2 to TRBJ2-7; tentatively, D is TRBD1 (5 bases). V was clipped by 5 bases and J by 4 bases, with 18 bases between them. Germline V gene data show CDR1 as SGHAT and CDR2 as FQNNGV. The CDR3 contains 15 residues. As DNA, the CDR3 is TGTGCCAGCAGCACCCAGACAGCCCAGCCTTACGAGCAGTACTTC. Protein: CASSTQTAQPYEQYF.

The chain combines TRBV18 with TRBJ1-1; 10 positions match TRBD1. CDR1 is KGHSH, CDR2 LQKENI, per germline. This CDR3 contains 16 residues. The V gene end was trimmed by 5 bases and the J gene end by 0 bases; junction bases not matched to a gene: 6. The CDR3 reads CASSKDRGGMNTEAFF. The CDR3 nucleotides read TGTGCCAGCTCAAAGGACAGGGGGGGAATGAACACTGAAGCTTTCTTT.

The V and J genes are TRBV19 and TRBJ2-2; D is uncertain. CDR1 is LNHDA and CDR2 is SQIVND in the germline V gene (reference sequence). V lost 7 bases, J lost 3 bases, and 9 bases lay in between. There are 13 residues in the CDR3. The DNA of the CDR3 is TGTGCCAGTACGCCCTGGTACACCGGGGAGCTGTTTTTT. This codes for CASTPWYTGELFF. Based on the CDR3 plus reference TRBV19 and TRBJ2-2, the full variable domain is DGGITQSPKYLFRKEGQNVTLSCEQNLNHDAMYWYRQDPGQGLRLIYYSQIVNDFQKGDIAEGYSVSREKKESFPLTVTSAQKNPTAFYLCASTPWYTGELFFGEGSRLTVL.

The V call is TRBV6-1, the J call TRBJ2-5; 13 bases are shared with TRBD2. V gave up 1 base and J gave up 4 bases; unmatched junction bases: 6. This CDR3 comprises 17 residues. Germline assignment: CDR1 MNHNS and CDR2 SASEGT. The CDR3 loop is CASSEGKRLAGGETQYF. The CDR3 coding sequence is TGTGCCAGCAGTGAAGGGAAAAGACTAGCGGGAGGAGAGACCCAGTACTTC.

The chain's CDR3 is CASSLAGGTYEQYF. The CDR3 DNA reads as TGTGCCAGCAGCTTAGCGGGCGGGACCTACGAGCAGTACTTC. V is TRBV7-9 and J is TRBJ2-7, with D maybe TRBD2 (6 bases). Trimming shortened V by 0 bases and J by 2 bases, and 8 bases separated the two germline ends. The CDR3 consists of 14 residues. Germline loops: CDR1 SEHNR, CDR2 FQNEAQ (reference sequence).

This rearrangement joins TRBV5-4 to TRBJ1-2; TRBD1 matches 12 bases. The CDR3 totals 15 residues. Germline loops: CDR1 SGHNT, CDR2 YYREEE (reference sequence). V lost 5 bases, J lost 8 bases, and 10 bases stayed unmatched. The CDR3 DNA reads as TGTGCCAGCAGACTAGGAGGGACAGGGGGCGCGGGCTACACCTTC. Its protein is CASRLGGTGGAGYTF.

The chain couples TRBV7-8 to TRBJ1-5; TRBD1 aligns across 10 bases. Trimming took 5 bases from V and 4 from J; bases not matched to a gene: 5. CDR1 and CDR2 from the germline V gene are SGHVS and FQNEAQ. The length of the CDR3 is 15 residues. DNA of the CDR3: TGTGCCAGCAGCCAGACAGGGGGCGGAAATCAGCCCCAGCATTTT. As protein: CASSQTGGGNQPQHF.

The V and J genes are TRBV5-6 and TRBJ2-5; 8 bases match TRBD2. CDR3 length: 15 amino acids. Germline values: CDR1 SGHDT, CDR2 YYEEEE. After removal of 4 bases from V and 2 bases from J, the junction contained 7 bases not matched to a gene. In DNA, the CDR3 is TGTGCCAGCAGCCTCCGGGGGGGGACGCAAGAGACCCAGTACTTC. Protein sequence: CASSLRGGTQETQYF.

The chain uses TRBV7-9 and TRBJ2-7, with 9 bases matching TRBD2. Trimming cost V 4 bases and J 0 bases; bases outside gene matches: 13. The CDR3 contains 18 residues. The germline V gene encodes CDR1 SEHNR and CDR2 FQNEAQ (reference sequence). The DNA for the CDR3 is TGTGCCAGCAGCTCATCTTACTTGACTAGCGGCAACTCCTACGAGCAGTACTTC. Its protein is CASSSSYLTSGNSYEQYF.

Of note for this clone: Other nucleotide sequences from this sample produce the same CDR3. The rearrangement uses TRBV10-3 and TRBJ1-1; no clear D gene. There are 13 residues in the CDR3. Germline CDR1 and CDR2: ENHRY and SYGVKD. The germline V and J ends were trimmed by 8 bases and 0 bases, with 10 bases remaining between them. The CDR3 bases are TGTGCCATCGTTGGGGAAATGAACACTGAAGCTTTCTTT. Residues: CAIVGEMNTEAFF.

CDR3 amino acids: CASSPSLNPSYEQYF. In nucleotides, the CDR3 is TGTGCCAGTAGCCCAAGCTTAAACCCTTCCTACGAGCAGTACTTC. The gene calls are TRBV19 and TRBJ2-5; D unclear. The last part of the DNA fits TRBJ2-7 better; the J call may be wrong. The CDR3 spans 15 residues. In germline, CDR1 is LNHDA, CDR2 SQIVND (reference sequence).

The chain recombines TRBV9 with TRBJ2-3; TRBD1 might be the D (5 bases). The CDR3 runs to 17 residues. Deletions cut 4 bases from V and 1 base from J, with 19 bases between. The germline CDR1 and CDR2 sequences are SGDLS and YYNGEE. In DNA, the CDR3 is TGTGCCAGCAGCCCATTCCTTGGGGCAGAAGGCACAGATACGCAGTATTTT. Its translation is CASSPFLGAEGTDTQYF.

This chain joins TRBV11-3 and TRBJ1-2; 7 bases are shared with TRBD1. With 6 bases clipped from V and 2 bases from J, the junction kept 3 bases outside the gene matches. This CDR3 is 13 amino acids long. The germline V gene encodes CDR1 SGHNT and CDR2 YENEEA. The CDR3 nucleotides are TGTGCCAGCAGTTGGACAGGAAACTATGGCTACACCTTC. Amino acids: CASSWTGNYGYTF.

In its sample, this clone was seen once. The same CDR3 also results from other DNA sequences found in this sample. The V gene is TRBV28, the J gene TRBJ2-5; no definite D call. Trimming stripped 6 bases from V and 5 bases from J, with 16 bases between. CDR1 and CDR2 (germline): MDHEN, SYDVKM. The CDR3 spans 14 residues. The DNA for the CDR3 is TGTGCCAGCAGCTCTCCTTTGAGCCGGGAGACCCAGTACTTC. Its translation is CASSSPLSRETQYF.

The gene calls are TRBV13 and TRBJ1-3; D unresolved. Trimming left V 2 bases short and J 2 bases short, with 7 bases between. The CDR3 runs to 14 residues. Germline CDR1 and CDR2: PRHDT and FYEKMQ (reference sequence). In nucleotides, the CDR3 is TGTGCCAGCAGCTTATGGGTGACTGGAAACACCATATATTTT. Amino acids: CASSLWVTGNTIYF.

This clone has just a few counts. This chain connects TRBV2 to TRBJ1-2; D is ambiguous. The germline gives CDR1 SNHLY, CDR2 FYNNEI. The CDR3 runs to 13 residues. V was clipped by 3 bases and J by 3 bases, with 8 bases between them. The CDR3 region is CASSDSLDYGYTF. The CDR3 coding sequence is TGTGCCAGCAGTGACAGTCTTGACTATGGCTACACCTTC. Full variable domain (outside the CDR3, taken from reference TRBV2 and TRBJ1-2): EPEVTQTPSHQVTQMGQEVILRCVPISNHLYFYWYRQILGQKVEFLVSFYNNEISEKSEIFDDQFSVERPDGSNFTLKIRSTKLEDSAMYFCASSDSLDYGYTFGSGTRLTVV.

V usage is TRBV7-5 and J usage is TRBJ2-5; the table assigns TRBD2, which was not confirmed against the DNA. TRBV7-5 is flagged as a pseudogene. The CDR3 extends over 16 amino acids. DNA for the CDR3: TGTGCCAGAAGCAGAGGGCCCGACGTGTACCAAGAGACCCAGTACTTC. Translation gives CARSRGPDVYQETQYF.

J is TRBJ2-7 and V is TRBV6-6; D ambiguous. The V end was cut by 0 bases, the J end by 3 bases, with 12 bases between. Germline lookup yields CDR1 MNHNY and CDR2 SVGAGI (reference sequence). This CDR3 contains 15 residues. CDR3 sequence: CASSYSPGGYYEQYF. The CDR3 DNA sequence: TGTGCCAGCAGTTACTCTCCGGGCGGATACTACGAGCAGTACTTC.

The chain couples TRBV2 to TRBJ2-7; TRBD1 might be the D (5 bases). The germline V gene has CDR1 SNHLY and CDR2 FYNNEI. The CDR3 length is 13 residues. Trimming removed 6 bases at V and 0 bases at J, with 9 bases between. CDR3 coding DNA: TGTGCCAGCAGAACGACAGACTCCTACGAGCAGTACTTC. Its translation is CASRTTDSYEQYF.

The V and J genes are TRBV4-2 and TRBJ2-3, with 8 bases fitting TRBD2. CDR3 length equals 15 residues. Germline V gene data show CDR1 as LGHNA and CDR2 as YNFKEQ. Unmatched junction bases numbered 7, after V lost 0 bases and J lost 8 bases. The CDR3 bases are TGTGCCAGCAGCCAAGATATCGCCAGCGGGGGTACGCAGTATTTT. It codes for CASSQDIASGGTQYF.

The chain employs TRBV7-9 and TRBJ2-1; D gene uncertain. With 5 bases removed from V and 8 bases from J, the gap between germline ends came to 13 bases. This CDR3 region has 13 residues. The germline CDR1 and CDR2 sequences are SEHNR and FQNEAQ (reference sequence). The CDR3 protein is CASSPKPWDEQFF. The CDR3 nucleotides are TGTGCCAGCAGCCCTAAACCGTGGGATGAGCAGTTCTTC. The complete variable domain, with remaining parts taken from reference TRBV7-9 and TRBJ2-1, reads DTGVSQNPRHKITKRGQNVTFRCDPISEHNRLYWYRQTLGQGPEFLTYFQNEAQLEKSRLLSDRFSAERPKGSFSTLEIQRTEQGDSAMYLCASSPKPWDEQFFGPGTRLTVL.